Given below is one T cell receptor beta chain in context. This PCR relied on a set of 60 Vbeta primers and 13 Jbeta primers. Libraries were prepared by immunoSEQ multiplex PCR; TCRdb keeps only in-frame clonotypes and omits some of them. This table has 25,000 to 30,000 clones, approximately 70% appearing once. This sample was included in a study of cytomegalovirus exposure and HLA in healthy donors. What was sequenced was PBMCs. The TCR originated in a woman aged 45-60 years in good health and CMV-seronegative.

Written as DNA, the CDR3 is TGCAGCGTTGTCCCCAAGGGCGGGTTCAGGGGCTATGGCTACACCTTC. Residues: CSVVPKGGFRGYGYTF. This chain joins TRBV29-1 and TRBJ1-2; D is possibly TRBD1 (6 bases). There are 16 residues in the CDR3. Germline V lookup: CDR1 SQVTM, CDR2 ANQGSEA. Trimming shortened V by 4 bases and J by 4 bases, and 22 bases separated the two germline ends.